In its sample, the clone carrying this TCR beta chain was seen a few times. J lost 4 bases, V lost 5 bases, and 6 bases had no gene match. The CDR3 contains 14 residues. Germline loops: CDR1 MNHNS, CDR2 SASEGT. This PCR relied on a set of 60 Vbeta primers and 13 Jbeta primers. Using immunoSEQ multiplex PCR, the repertoire was profiled, and TCRdb retains in-frame clones only, with some absent. This sample has about 160,000 clones, with about four fifths found just once. The data belong to a study of cytomegalovirus exposure and HLA in healthy donors. The V call is TRBV6-1, the J call TRBJ2-7; 9 bases are shared with TRBD2. The sequenced sample was PBMCs. The sequence came from a male donor in good health and CMV-seropositive. CDR3 loop: CASSLAGHLYEQYF. The CDR3 DNA sequence: TGTGCCAGCAGTCTAGCGGGACACTTATACGAGCAGTACTTC.